The 29 T cell receptor beta chains presented below share a single source sample, sequenced in a study of CD8 T cells in ankylosing spondylitis (dated by TCRdb to about 2017). What these receptors recognize is not known. The library was produced with 5' RACE. Data came from an Illumina HiSeq 2500. TCRdb applied fastp at Q25 and MiXCR to the public reads, then kept only in-frame beta chains. Each record represents a unique CDR3 protein, reported with the most common genes and DNA among its rows. The sample table shows about 540,000 distinct CDR3 sequences, and roughly 13% are seen once. The ten largest clones capture under 7.5% of the sample. Broad study findings and their caveats: Blood from ankylosing spondylitis patients appeared to be characterized by a TCR beta motif made up of about 8 highly homologous amino acid variants.

The specimen was blood, either unsorted or a sorted T cell fraction (not recorded which). The receptor set was obtained from a male donor with ankylosing spondylitis.

This clonotype was observed a handful of times. The V and J genes are TRBV20-1 and TRBJ2-1; TRBD2 aligns across 8 bases. Germline V gives CDR1 DFQATT, CDR2 SNEGSKA (reference sequence). This CDR3 has 15 residues. The trim removed 7 bases at V and 7 bases at J, leaving 15 bases unmatched. Written as DNA, the CDR3 is TGCAGTGTGTTAGGTCGGGAGGGCGGGGGAAATGAGCAGTTCTTC. The encoded protein is CSVLGREGGGNEQFF.

This clonotype has more than one count but fewer than ten. The rearrangement uses TRBV11-2 and TRBJ2-7, with TRBD2 matching 7 bases. Germline assignment: CDR1 SGHAT and CDR2 FQNNGV. This CDR3 has 15 residues. Germline trimming cut 0 bases from V and 2 bases from J; bases unmatched to any gene: 4. CDR3 amino acids: CASSLEWGGPYEQYV. The CDR3 nucleotides are TGTGCCAGCAGCTTAGAATGGGGGGGACCCTACGAGCAGTACGTC.

The chain combines TRBV15 with TRBJ2-6; D unclear. Trimming removed 8 bases from V and 0 bases from J, with 5 bases in between. The CDR3 sequence is 13 residues long. CDR1 is LNHNV and CDR2 is YYDKDF in the germline V gene (reference sequence). The CDR3 DNA sequence: TGTGCCACCGTTATCTCTGGGGCCAACGTCCTGACTTTC. It yields the protein CATVISGANVLTF.

The rearrangement links TRBV3-1 to TRBJ2-7, with D possibly being TRBD2 (6 bases). The CDR3 runs 14 residues. Looked up from germline, CDR1 is LGHDT and CDR2 is YNNKEL (reference sequence). V lost 4 bases and J lost 7, with 17 bases in between. CDR3 DNA sequence: TGTGCCAGCAGCCGCCGGGACGGGAGTAGAGAGCAGTACTTC. Translated: CASSRRDGSREQYF.

The V and J genes are TRBV10-3 and TRBJ2-1, with a possible D match to TRBD1 (6 bases). CDR3 size: 13 residues. Germline V gene sequence: CDR1 ENHRY, CDR2 SYGVKD. V lost 3 bases, J lost 4 bases, and 7 bases lay in between. CDR3 sequence: CAISEGQYNEQFF. DNA for the CDR3: TGTGCCATCAGTGAAGGACAGTACAATGAGCAGTTCTTC.

This clonotype was detected ten times or more. The genes are TRBV3-1 and TRBJ2-1, with D perhaps given as TRBD1 or TRBD2 (5 bases each). The CDR3 totals 14 residues. From germline, CDR1 is LGHDT and CDR2 YNNKEL (reference sequence). V dropped 1 base and J dropped 3 bases, with 7 bases sitting between them. The CDR3 region is CASSQGGSYNEQFF. CDR3 DNA sequence: TGTGCCAGCAGCCAAGGGGGGAGCTACAATGAGCAGTTCTTC.

The CDR3 is CASSLTTNTQYF. The DNA for the CDR3 is TGTGCCAGCAGTTTAACGACAAATACGCAGTATTTT. V usage is TRBV12-3 or TRBV12-4 and J usage is TRBJ2-3; D is uncertain. The CDR3 is made up of 12 amino acids. V lost 2 bases, J lost 7 bases, and 7 bases lay in between.

This clonotype was found once. The rearrangement links TRBV5-1 to TRBJ1-5; D might be TRBD1 (5 bases). Germline V gives CDR1 SGHRS, CDR2 YFSETQ. V gave up 0 bases and J gave up 7 bases, with 14 bases separating them. The CDR3 is 15 amino acids. CDR3 in amino acids: CASSLGGELRQPQHF. The CDR3 nucleotides are TGCGCCAGCAGCTTGGGGGGGGAGCTGAGGCAGCCCCAGCATTTT.

Many counts were recorded for this clonotype. The chain uses TRBV4-2 and TRBJ1-2; D uncertain. CDR1 and CDR2 (germline): LGHNA, YNFKEQ. The CDR3 runs to 15 residues. Between the trimmed V and J ends, which lost 1 base and 7 bases, there was a span of 16 bases. CDR3 bases: TGTGCCAGCAGCCAAGCAGTGGCCCCGACGAGTGGCTACACCTTC. It is translated as CASSQAVAPTSGYTF.

The gene calls are TRBV20-1 and TRBJ2-2, with TRBD2 matching over 10 bases. Germline CDR1 reads DFQATT; CDR2 reads SNEGSKA (reference sequence). With V trimmed by 5 bases and J by 2 bases, 5 bases remained unmatched. The CDR3 is made up of 15 amino acids. This chain's CDR3 is CSADRTSGNTGELFF. The CDR3 coding sequence is TGCAGTGCTGATCGGACTAGCGGAAACACCGGGGAGCTGTTTTTT.

The table lists this clonotype with a few counts. V is TRBV20-1 and J is TRBJ2-5, with D tentatively TRBD2 (6 bases). Germline CDR1 DFQATT, CDR2 SNEGSKA (reference sequence). The CDR3 has 14 residues. Between the trimmed V and J ends, which lost 8 bases and 0 bases, there was a span of 16 bases. CDR3 amino acids: CSFLAVGYQETQYF. CDR3 in DNA: TGCAGTTTCTTAGCGGTGGGGTACCAAGAGACCCAGTACTTC.

This clonotype was detected a few times. V usage is TRBV15 and J usage is TRBJ2-1; unclear D gene. This CDR3 spans 14 amino acids. Germline assignment: CDR1 LNHNV and CDR2 YYDKDF (reference sequence). Trimming pared 7 bases from V and 7 bases from J, leaving 17 bases between. CDR3 coding DNA: TGTGCCACCACATCGAACATGCGTTGGAATGAGCAGTTCTTC. This codes for CATTSNMRWNEQFF.

V is TRBV20-1 and J is TRBJ1-1; D unresolved. This CDR3 is built from 14 residues. Trimming cost V 3 bases and J 2 bases, with 13 bases left between them. The V gene's germline CDR1 is DFQATT and CDR2 SNEGSKA (reference sequence). CDR3 in amino acids: CSASPLGSNTEAFF. The CDR3 DNA is TGCAGTGCTAGCCCCTTGGGCTCAAACACTGAAGCTTTCTTT.

The chain couples TRBV25-1 to TRBJ1-2, with unresolved D. Trimming took 5 bases from V and 4 from J, leaving 8 bases between them. The CDR3 extends over 12 amino acids. Per germline, CDR1 MGHDK and CDR2 SYGVNS. Written as DNA, the CDR3 is TGTGCCAGCAGTACAGACCTCTATGGCTACACCTTC. Residues: CASSTDLYGYTF.

This clonotype was found a few times. The chain recombines TRBV11-2 with TRBJ2-2; 8 positions match TRBD1. Germline CDR1 and CDR2: SGHAT and FQNNGV. Trimming at V came to 1 base and at J to 5 bases, leaving 3 bases not matched to a gene. CDR3 length: 15 amino acids. The CDR3 here is CASSLVQGVTGELFF. CDR3 DNA: TGTGCCAGCAGCTTAGTACAGGGGGTTACCGGGGAGCTGTTTTTT.

The genes are TRBV6-2 or TRBV6-3 and TRBJ2-1, with 7 bases identical to TRBD2. Germline assignment: CDR1 MNHEY and CDR2 SVGEGT. The CDR3 runs 15 residues. V lost 5 bases to trimming and J lost 8 bases; unmatched junction nucleotides: 12. The CDR3 loop is CASSPAGEGWDEQFF. CDR3 bases: TGTGCCAGCAGTCCCGCGGGAGAGGGCTGGGATGAGCAGTTCTTC.

This clonotype was seen a handful of times. CDR3 region: CASSSIPGAIGYNEQFF. The CDR3 DNA reads as TGTGCCAGCAGTTCAATCCCGGGTGCAATTGGGTACAATGAGCAGTTCTTC. The V call is TRBV12-3 or TRBV12-4, the J call TRBJ2-1; no firm D call. With 4 bases removed from V and 4 bases from J, the gap between germline ends came to 20 bases. CDR3 length: 17 amino acids.

This clonotype was detected a few times. The V gene is TRBV20-1, the J gene TRBJ2-5; the match to TRBD2 covers 8 bases. V gave up 8 bases and J gave up 1 base; unmatched junction bases: 0. CDR1 and CDR2 from the germline V gene are DFQATT and SNEGSKA (reference sequence). There are 11 residues in the CDR3. The CDR3 region is CSLAGQETQYF. DNA for the CDR3: TGCAGTCTAGCGGGCCAAGAGACCCAGTACTTC.

This clonotype was found a few times. The chain employs TRBV20-1 and TRBJ2-1; 14 nucleotides agree with TRBD2. This CDR3 has 18 residues. With 2 bases clipped from V and 2 bases from J, the junction kept 8 bases outside the gene matches. In germline, CDR1 is DFQATT, CDR2 SNEGSKA (reference sequence). Written as DNA, the CDR3 is TGCAGTGCTAGACAGACTAGCGGGAGGGCCCTCCCCTACAATGAGCAGTTCTTC. Protein: CSARQTSGRALPYNEQFF.

This clonotype was recorded a few times. The rearrangement links TRBV28 to TRBJ1-1, with TRBD1 as a possible D gene (6 bases). The V gene lost 6 bases and the J gene lost 0 bases, with 11 bases spanning the gap. Germline CDR1 reads MDHEN; CDR2 reads SYDVKM. This CDR3 comprises 14 residues. In DNA, the CDR3 is TGTGCCAGCAGCCACAGGGTAATGAACACTGAAGCTTTCTTT. It codes for CASSHRVMNTEAFF.

This clonotype has a handful of counts. The J gene is TRBJ2-5, the V gene TRBV7-7; TRBD2 matches at 10 bases. Trimming took 4 bases from V and 4 from J; bases not matched to a gene: 6. The CDR3 length is 15 residues. Looked up from germline, CDR1 is SSHAT and CDR2 is FNYEAQ (reference sequence). The CDR3 DNA is TGTGCCAGCAGCTCTAGCGGGAGTCGGCTAGAGACCCAGTACTTC. It is translated as CASSSSGSRLETQYF.

This chain uses TRBV11-2 with TRBJ2-1; the D gene is possibly TRBD1 (5 bases). This CDR3 is 14 amino acids long. Germline CDR1 is SGHAT and CDR2 is FQNNGV. The V and J ends lost 2 bases and 5 bases respectively, with 10 bases between them. As DNA, the CDR3 is TGTGCCAGCAGCTTAAGGGGCACAAACAATGAGCAGTTCTTC. It specifies CASSLRGTNNEQFF. The full variable domain, completed using reference TRBV11-2 and TRBJ2-1, is EAGVAQSPRYKIIEKRQSVAFWCNPISGHATLYWYQQILGQGPKLLIQFQNNGVVDDSQLPKDRFSAERLKGVDSTLKIQPAKLEDSAVYLCASSLRGTNNEQFFGPGTRLTVL.

This clonotype was counted ten times or more. V usage is TRBV3-1 and J usage is TRBJ2-7; TRBD2 aligns across 7 bases. V lost 3 bases, J lost 5 bases, and 7 bases stayed unmatched. Germline V CDR1 and CDR2: LGHDT, YNNKEL (reference sequence). This CDR3 is built from 14 residues. CDR3 loop: CASSHAGARNEQYF. CDR3 coding DNA: TGTGCCAGCAGCCATGCGGGAGCGAGAAACGAGCAGTACTTC.

This clonotype was seen only a few times. The chain uses TRBV20-1 and TRBJ2-5; 12 nucleotides agree with TRBD2. The ends lost 6 bases at V and 4 bases at J; junction bases unmatched: 6. This CDR3 has 14 residues. The germline V gene has CDR1 DFQATT and CDR2 SNEGSKA (reference sequence). DNA of the CDR3: TGCAGTGCCCCCGCGACTAGCGGGAGAGAGACCCAGTACTTC. This codes for CSAPATSGRETQYF.

The CDR3 DNA reads TGTGCCAGCAGTTTAGGGGGGAGTTCGAGGGAGCAGTTCTTC. As protein: CASSLGGSSREQFF. V gene TRBV28 combines with J gene TRBJ2-1; TRBD2 is a possible D gene (6 bases). This CDR3 has 14 residues. Germline V gene lookup returns CDR1 MDHEN and CDR2 SYDVKM. Trimming took 2 bases from V and 10 from J, leaving 15 bases between them.

This clonotype was counted only a few times. The rearrangement uses TRBV18 and TRBJ2-1; 11 bases align to TRBD2. The V gene end was trimmed by 3 bases and the J gene end by 4 bases; junction bases not matched to a gene: 8. Germline V gene sequence: CDR1 KGHSH, CDR2 LQKENI. The CDR3 consists of 17 residues. Here the CDR3 reads CASSPEIAGGPYNEQFF. The CDR3 coding sequence is TGTGCCAGCTCACCTGAAATAGCGGGAGGGCCTTACAATGAGCAGTTCTTC.

In its sample, this clonotype was seen a few times. The CDR3 DNA follows: TGTGCCAGCAGCGGGACCGGAGAGACCGGGGAGCTGTTTTTT. Its protein is CASSGTGETGELFF. The chain has TRBV9 and TRBJ2-2; D gene unclear. The CDR3 has 14 residues. CDR1 is SGDLS, CDR2 YYNGEE, per germline. The V and J ends lost 3 bases and 5 bases respectively, with 11 bases between them.

CDR3 loop: CASTTRGSGEQYF. The CDR3 coding sequence is TGTGCCAGCACCACCCGGGGGTCAGGCGAGCAGTACTTC. The chain joins TRBV2 to TRBJ2-7, with a weak D call TRBD2 (6 bases). This CDR3 comprises 13 residues. Germline V gives CDR1 SNHLY, CDR2 FYNNEI. Trimming cost V 7 bases and J 6 bases, with 16 bases left between them. The whole variable domain, remainder taken from reference TRBV2 and TRBJ2-7, is EPEVTQTPSHQVTQMGQEVILRCVPISNHLYFYWYRQILGQKVEFLVSFYNNEISEKSEIFDDQFSVERPDGSNFTLKIRSTKLEDSAMYFCASTTRGSGEQYFGPGTRLTVT.

The chain carries TRBV24-1 and TRBJ2-5; D is perhaps TRBD1 or TRBD2 (7 bases each). Germline CDR1 reads KGHDR; CDR2 reads SFDVKD. The CDR3 is 16 amino acids. Trimming took 3 bases from V and 3 from J, leaving 16 bases between them. The CDR3 reads CATSDPGQGGEETQYF. The CDR3 bases are TGTGCCACCAGTGATCCCGGGCAGGGGGGGGAAGAGACCCAGTACTTC.